These 14 T cell receptor beta chains were all obtained from the same sample, sequenced in a study of blood T cell repertoires in COVID-19. Assay: immunoSEQ multiplex PCR; the TCRdb copy retains only in-frame clones and omits some. The sample shows over 80,000 clones, about 89% of them seen only once. Sequenced: peripheral blood. The receptor set was obtained from a human donor with active COVID-19. The donor label of this sample is uncertain.

This clone appeared once. The chain has TRBV6-5 and TRBJ1-1; a weak D match, TRBD1 (6 bases). Trimming stripped 10 bases from V and 5 bases from J, with 14 bases between. The V gene's germline CDR1 is MNHEY and CDR2 SVGAGI. This CDR3 contains 12 residues. Here the CDR3 DNA reads TGTGCCACCCAGGGGCTCGGAACTGAAGCTTTCTTT. This sequence encodes CATQGLGTEAFF.

CDR3 nucleotides: TGTGCCAGCAGTTTAAGGGGCATGGAGACCCAGTACTTC. Residues: CASSLRGMETQYF. V gene TRBV28 combines with J gene TRBJ2-5; the D gene is possibly TRBD1 (5 bases). CDR3 length equals 13 residues. Germline assignment: CDR1 MDHEN and CDR2 SYDVKM. V gave up 2 bases and J gave up 5 bases, with 9 bases separating them. The complete variable domain, with remaining parts taken from reference TRBV28 and TRBJ2-5, reads DVKVTQSSRYLVKRTGEKVFLECVQDMDHENMFWYRQDPGLGLRLIYFSYDVKMKEKGDIPEGYSVSREKKERFSLILESASTNQTSMYLCASSLRGMETQYFGPGTRLLVL.

There are a few counts of this clone. V usage is TRBV19 and J usage is TRBJ1-5, with D hard to call. This CDR3 has 13 amino acids. Germline V gives CDR1 LNHDA, CDR2 SQIVND (reference sequence). V was pared by 6 bases and J by 3 bases, with 9 bases between. The CDR3 sequence is CASRNWANQPQHF. CDR3 nucleotide sequence: TGTGCCAGTAGGAACTGGGCCAATCAGCCCCAGCATTTT.

On this clone itself: The junction does not match germline at one end; this may be a read error. This sequence joins TRBV7-9 and TRBJ1-2; unclear D gene. The germline gives CDR1 SEHNR, CDR2 FQNEAQ (reference sequence). The CDR3 runs to 12 residues. This CDR3 reads CASSLAVQGYTF. In DNA, the CDR3 is TGTGCCAGCAGCCTAGCCGTACAGGGCTACACCTTC.

The rearrangement joins TRBV9 to TRBJ2-3; D is ambiguous. The CDR3 runs 14 residues. V lost 3 bases to trimming and J lost 0 bases, with 8 bases between them. CDR1 is SGDLS and CDR2 is YYNGEE in the germline V gene. CDR3 nucleotide sequence: TGTGCCAGCAGCGATCCAGTCAGCACAGATACGCAGTATTTT. Translating gives CASSDPVSTDTQYF.

The chain uses TRBV27 and TRBJ1-5; D remains unclear. The germline V gene has CDR1 MNHEY and CDR2 SMNVEV (reference sequence). This CDR3 spans 12 amino acids. Trimming pared 6 bases from V and 0 bases from J, leaving 3 bases between. The CDR3 region has the DNA TGTGCCAGCAGCAATAGCAATCAGCCCCAGCATTTT. It is translated as CASSNSNQPQHF.

This chain joins TRBV19 and TRBJ2-1; TRBD1 agrees at 9 bases. This CDR3 has 14 residues. Per germline, CDR1 LNHDA and CDR2 SQIVND (reference sequence). V shed 3 bases and J 9 bases; nucleotides not matched to a gene: 6. In nucleotides, the CDR3 is TGTGCCAGTAGTATGAATACAGGGGGCGGTGAGCAGTTCTTC. Its translation is CASSMNTGGGEQFF.

This chain uses TRBV4-3 with TRBJ2-3; D not resolved. Germline V gene data show CDR1 as LGHNA and CDR2 as YSLEER. The germline V and J ends were trimmed by 3 bases and 3 bases, with 16 bases remaining between them. The CDR3 totals 16 residues. The CDR3 here is CASSHGGPGITDTQYF. CDR3 coding DNA: TGCGCCAGCAGCCACGGTGGGCCCGGTATTACAGATACGCAGTATTTT.

The V and J genes are TRBV5-6 and TRBJ2-7; D is possibly TRBD1 (5 bases). Trimming took 4 bases from V and 0 from J, leaving 17 bases between them. Germline assignment: CDR1 SGHDT and CDR2 YYEEEE. The CDR3 totals 16 residues. DNA of the CDR3: TGTGCCAGCAGCGCCCACTCCAGGGCGAGCTCCTACGAGCAGTACTTC. Protein product: CASSAHSRASSYEQYF. Full variable domain (outside the CDR3, taken from reference TRBV5-6 and TRBJ2-7): DAGVTQSPTHLIKTRGQQVTLRCSPKSGHDTVSWYQQALGQGPQFIFQYYEEEERQRGNFPDRFSGHQFPNYSSELNVNALLLGDSALYLCASSAHSRASSYEQYFGPGTRLTVT.

V gene TRBV27 combines with J gene TRBJ1-1, with D perhaps matching TRBD1 (6 bases). Germline CDR1 is MNHEY and CDR2 is SMNVEV (reference sequence). The germline V and J ends were trimmed by 3 bases and 5 bases, with 13 bases remaining between them. This CDR3 is built from 14 residues. The CDR3, as DNA: TGTGCCAGCAGTTTCCGGGGGGCAAGGACTGAAGCTTTCTTT. This gives the protein CASSFRGARTEAFF.

The V call is TRBV5-5, the J call TRBJ2-3; 8 bases map to TRBD1. The CDR3 length is 16 residues. The germline CDR1 and CDR2 sequences are SGHKS and YYEKEE (reference sequence). J gave up 2 bases and V 2 bases, and 7 bases lay outside the gene matches. The CDR3 sequence: CASSFTGGSPTDTQYF. For the CDR3, the DNA is TGTGCCAGCAGCTTTACAGGGGGTTCCCCCACAGATACGCAGTATTTT.

The J gene is TRBJ2-1, the V gene TRBV7-9; 10 nucleotides match TRBD2. The CDR3 length is 15 residues. V lost 4 bases and J lost 5; bases outside the gene matches: 5. CDR1 and CDR2 (germline): SEHNR, FQNEAQ (reference sequence). The CDR3, as DNA: TGTGCCAGCAGCTATCGGACTAGCGGTCACAATGAGCAGTTCTTC. This sequence encodes CASSYRTSGHNEQFF.

The rearrangement joins TRBV5-1 to TRBJ2-5; no definite D call. V lost 0 bases and J 4 bases, leaving 16 bases between the germline ends. This CDR3 is built from 16 residues. Germline loops: CDR1 SGHRS, CDR2 YFSETQ. The CDR3 is CASSLAPGTVGETQYF. In nucleotides, the CDR3 is TGCGCCAGCAGCTTGGCCCCAGGAACGGTGGGAGAGACCCAGTACTTC.

This chain connects TRBV3-1 (or the pseudogene TRBV3-2) to TRBJ1-5, with D perhaps matching TRBD1 (6 bases). V was shortened by 1 base and J by 1 base, with 8 bases between the two germline ends. The germline CDR1 and CDR2 sequences are LGHDT and YNNKEL (reference sequence). The CDR3 extends over 15 amino acids. The CDR3 region has the DNA TGTGCCAGCAGCCAAGGACAGGCCAGCAATCAGCCCCAGCATTTT. As protein: CASSQGQASNQPQHF.